The rows below give T cell receptor beta chains drawn from one sample of a study of Ad26.COV2.S vaccination and SARS-CoV-2 variants. Assay used: immunoSEQ multiplex PCR; TCRdb lists only in-frame clones, some missing. The sample carries about 460,000 clones, roughly nine tenths recorded once. The sequenced sample was peripheral blood, obtained in a trial of Ad26.COV2.S vaccine versus placebo. The receptors were gathered from a person between 18 and 60 years old who received the Ad26.COV2.S COVID-19 vaccine or a placebo. Each CDR3 is given with its conserved first and last residue. The D gene is left open where the match is weak. Expanded clones get a size class; other rows say once, few or many, or leave the size out.

j_call v_call clone_size d_call cdr3_aa cdr3_nt
TRBJ2-7 TRBV11-2 - TRBD1 CASSLASSGGEQYF TGTGCCAGCAGCTTAGCTTCCTCAGGGGGCGAGCAGTACTTC
TRBJ1-2 TRBV9 - - CASSGAASNYGYTF TGTGCCAGCAGCGGGGCAGCGTCTAACTATGGCTACACCTTC
TRBJ1-2 TRBV28 - - CASSLDSGRGGYTF TGTGCCAGCAGTTTGGATTCAGGGCGTGGAGGCTACACCTTC
TRBJ1-2 TRBV3-1/TRBV3-2 - - CASSQGQGLYGYTF TGTGCCAGCAGCCAGGGGCAGGGACTCTATGGCTACACCTTC
TRBJ1-1 TRBV5-8 - - CASSLEGVTEAFF TGTGCCAGCAGCTTAGAGGGAGTCACTGAAGCTTTCTTT
TRBJ1-4 TRBV9 - - CASSVDNTNEKLFF TGTGCCAGCAGCGTAGACAACACTAATGAAAAACTGTTTTTT
TRBJ1-5 TRBV5-5 - - CASSSDQGLRNQPQHF TGTGCCAGCAGCTCGGATCAGGGGTTGCGCAATCAGCCCCAGCATTTT
TRBJ1-4 TRBV18 - TRBD1 CASSLFSGQANEKLFF TGTGCCAGCTCACTCTTTTCGGGACAGGCTAATGAAAAACTGTTTTTT
TRBJ2-7 TRBV4-1 - TRBD2 CASSHLLGTSGPKAYEQYF TGCGCCAGCAGCCACCTACTGGGGACTAGCGGCCCAAAGGCCTACGAGCAGTACTTC
TRBJ2-3 TRBV28 once TRBD2 CASSTGTSVTDTQYF TGTGCCAGCAGTACTGGGACTAGCGTCACAGATACGCAGTATTTT
TRBJ1-3 TRBV25-1 - - CASSEYREGNTIYF TGTGCCAGCAGTGAATATAGGGAAGGAAACACCATATATTTT
TRBJ2-3 TRBV28 - TRBD2 CASSLLAGGTDTQYF TGTGCCAGCAGTTTGTTAGCGGGAGGCACAGATACGCAGTATTTT
TRBJ1-1 TRBV15 - - CATSRVIQANTEAFF TGTGCCACCAGCAGAGTGATTCAGGCTAACACTGAAGCTTTCTTT
TRBJ2-5 TRBV9 - - CASSTPGTAQETQYF TGTGCCAGCAGCACCCCCGGGACGGCGCAAGAGACCCAGTACTTC
TRBJ2-7 TRBV6-1 few TRBD2 CASSGVWMGGGFGEQYF TGTGCCAGCAGTGGCGTCTGGATGGGCGGGGGATTTGGCGAGCAGTACTTC
TRBJ2-2 TRBV7-3 - - CASSSAQEGAGELFF TGTGCCAGCAGCTCGGCACAGGAGGGGGCCGGGGAGCTGTTTTTT
TRBJ2-1 TRBV6-2/TRBV6-3 - - CASSTGGWLYNEQFF TGTGCCAGCAGTACAGGTGGTTGGCTTTACAATGAGCAGTTCTTC
TRBJ1-1 TRBV3-1/TRBV3-2 - - CASSQGPRKAFF TGTGCCAGCAGCCAAGGGCCCCGAAAAGCTTTCTTT
TRBJ2-6 TRBV7-3 - - CASSLGAGANVLTF TGTGCCAGCAGCTTAGGGGCTGGGGCCAACGTCCTGACTTTC
TRBJ1-5 TRBV19 - TRBD1 CASSIEYDRAKYQPQHF TGTGCCAGTAGTATAGAATACGACAGGGCGAAATACCAGCCCCAGCATTTT
TRBJ1-1 TRBV27 once - CASSLSTLNTEAFF TGTGCCAGCAGTTTATCCACACTAAACACTGAAGCTTTCTTT
TRBJ2-7 TRBV18 - TRBD2 CASSQTGDYLDTPSEQYF TGTGCCAGCTCACAAACGGGGGACTACCTCGATACCCCCTCCGAGCAGTACTTC
TRBJ2-3 TRBV13 - - CASSPSFASTDTQYF TGTGCCAGCAGCCCCTCCTTCGCGAGCACAGATACGCAGTATTTT
TRBJ2-7 TRBV6-6 - TRBD2 CASTRLAGFNEQYF TGTGCCAGCACGAGACTAGCGGGGTTCAACGAGCAGTACTTC
TRBJ2-3 TRBV7-2 - - CASSFAPFSTDTQYF TGTGCCAGCAGCTTTGCTCCTTTTAGCACAGATACGCAGTATTTT
TRBJ2-3 TRBV27 - - CASSFRGVDTQYF TGTGCCAGCAGTTTTAGAGGGGTGGATACGCAGTATTTT
TRBJ2-1 TRBV19 - - CASSIEWQQFF TGTGCCAGTAGTATAGAGTGGCAGCAGTTCTTC
TRBJ1-6 TRBV6-2/TRBV6-3 - - CASSFISYNSPLHF TGTGCCAGCAGTTTCATTTCCTATAATTCACCCCTCCACTTT
TRBJ2-2 TRBV6-6 - TRBD1 CASRRRDRPTGELFF TGTGCCAGCAGACGGAGGGACAGGCCAACCGGGGAGCTGTTTTTT
TRBJ1-5 TRBV4-2 - - CASSQVPGQINQPQHF TGTGCCAGCAGCCAAGTCCCAGGACAGATCAATCAGCCCCAGCATTTT
TRBJ2-5 TRBV5-1 - TRBD2 CASSLRRREARETQYF TGCGCCAGCAGCTTGCGGCGGCGGGAGGCACGGGAGACCCAGTACTTC
TRBJ1-6 TRBV30 once TRBD1 CAWSVQGGASPLHF TGTGCCTGGAGTGTCCAAGGGGGCGCTTCACCCCTCCACTTT
TRBJ2-3 TRBV2 - - CASKTGVSTDTQYF TGTGCCAGCAAAACGGGGGTGAGCACAGATACGCAGTATTTT
TRBJ1-1 TRBV30 - - CAWSAGVEAFF TGTGCCTGGAGTGCGGGGGTAGAGGCTTTCTTT
TRBJ2-3 TRBV7-3 once TRBD2 CASSLITRGGPDTQYF TGTGCCAGCAGCTTAATTACCCGGGGGGGCCCAGATACGCAGTATTTT
TRBJ2-2 TRBV7-2 - - CASSPRQALNTGELFF TGTGCCAGCAGCCCCCGACAGGCATTAAACACCGGGGAGCTGTTTTTT
TRBJ2-7 TRBV28 - - CASSPSDASSYEQYF TGTGCCAGCAGTCCCTCGGACGCTAGCTCCTACGAGCAGTACTTC
TRBJ1-4 TRBV28 - TRBD1 CASSLRQGGATNEKLFF TGTGCCAGCAGTCTCCGACAGGGAGGCGCAACTAATGAAAAACTGTTTTTT
TRBJ2-1 TRBV2 - TRBD1 CARGQGLGNEQFF TGTGCCAGAGGACAGGGTCTTGGCAATGAGCAGTTCTTC
TRBJ1-2 TRBV28 few - CASSLVTYGYTF TGTGCCAGCAGCCTCGTGACCTATGGCTACACCTTC
TRBJ1-5 TRBV14 - - CASSQDHVVGGQPQHF TGTGCCAGCAGCCAAGATCACGTAGTCGGGGGGCAGCCCCAGCATTTT
TRBJ2-1 TRBV25-1 - TRBD2 CASSESWRGGPYNEQFF TGTGCCAGCAGTGAATCATGGCGGGGGGGCCCTTACAATGAGCAGTTCTTC
TRBJ1-2 TRBV6-5 - - CASKTGGGLGYTF TGTGCCAGCAAAACGGGAGGGGGGCTTGGCTACACCTTC
TRBJ2-3 TRBV24-1 - TRBD1 CATSDVTGYTDTQYF TGTGCCACCAGTGACGTGACAGGGTACACAGATACGCAGTATTTT
TRBJ1-1 TRBV20-1 once - CSARDRPEAFF TGCAGTGCTAGAGATCGACCTGAAGCTTTCTTT
TRBJ2-7 TRBV7-9 - - CASSFGRRGIGVKGDEQYF TGTGCCAGCAGCTTTGGGCGGAGGGGCATTGGGGTGAAAGGGGACGAGCAGTACTTC
TRBJ2-1 TRBV7-9 - - CASSLSASTNEQFF TGTGCCAGCAGCTTATCCGCTAGCACCAATGAGCAGTTCTTC
TRBJ2-7 TRBV4-3 - - CASSQATGSSYEQYF TGCGCCAGCAGCCAAGCTACAGGGAGCTCCTACGAGCAGTACTTC
TRBJ2-3 TRBV19 - TRBD1 CASSIQGANTDTQYF TGTGCCAGTAGTATACAGGGGGCCAACACAGATACGCAGTATTTT
TRBJ2-5 TRBV6-2/TRBV6-3 - - CASSFGVPETQYF TGTGCCAGCAGTTTCGGGGTGCCAGAGACCCAGTACTTC
TRBJ2-5 TRBV7-7 - TRBD2 CASSPVAGGQGTQYF TGTGCTAGCAGCCCCGTAGCGGGGGGCCAGGGGACCCAGTACTTC
TRBJ1-2 TRBV25-1 - - CASRGGRPYGYTF TGTGCCAGCAGGGGGGGGCGTCCTTATGGCTACACCTTC
TRBJ1-1 TRBV12-3/TRBV12-4 - - CATKTVMNTEAFF TGTGCCACCAAAACAGTTATGAACACTGAAGCTTTCTTT
TRBJ1-5 TRBV6-5 - TRBD1 CASSRTGNQPQHF TGTGCCAGCAGCCGGACAGGGAATCAGCCCCAGCATTTT
TRBJ2-3 TRBV5-1 - TRBD2 CASSSGGRGTDTQYF TGCGCCAGCAGCTCGGGAGGGAGGGGCACAGATACGCAGTATTTT
TRBJ1-1 TRBV6-5 - - CASSYPTGFPLSEAFF TGTGCCAGCAGTTACCCAACAGGGTTCCCTTTGTCTGAAGCTTTCTTT
TRBJ1-5 TRBV28 - TRBD1 CASTRGTGHSNQPQHF TGTGCCAGCACTCGTGGGACAGGGCATAGCAATCAGCCCCAGCATTTT
TRBJ1-1 TRBV4-2 - - CASSQDVGREAFF TGTGCCAGCAGCCAAGATGTTGGGAGAGAAGCTTTCTTT